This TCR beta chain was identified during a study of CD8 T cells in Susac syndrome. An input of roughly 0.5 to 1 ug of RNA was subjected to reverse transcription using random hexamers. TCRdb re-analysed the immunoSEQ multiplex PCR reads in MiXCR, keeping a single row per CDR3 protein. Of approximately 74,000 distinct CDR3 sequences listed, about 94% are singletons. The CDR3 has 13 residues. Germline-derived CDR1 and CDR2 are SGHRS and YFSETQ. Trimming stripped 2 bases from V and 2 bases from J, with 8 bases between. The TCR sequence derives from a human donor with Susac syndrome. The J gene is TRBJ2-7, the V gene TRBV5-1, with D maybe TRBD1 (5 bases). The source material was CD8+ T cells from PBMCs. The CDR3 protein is CASSFDRPYEQYF. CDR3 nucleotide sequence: TGCGCCAGCAGCTTTGACAGACCCTACGAGCAGTACTTC.